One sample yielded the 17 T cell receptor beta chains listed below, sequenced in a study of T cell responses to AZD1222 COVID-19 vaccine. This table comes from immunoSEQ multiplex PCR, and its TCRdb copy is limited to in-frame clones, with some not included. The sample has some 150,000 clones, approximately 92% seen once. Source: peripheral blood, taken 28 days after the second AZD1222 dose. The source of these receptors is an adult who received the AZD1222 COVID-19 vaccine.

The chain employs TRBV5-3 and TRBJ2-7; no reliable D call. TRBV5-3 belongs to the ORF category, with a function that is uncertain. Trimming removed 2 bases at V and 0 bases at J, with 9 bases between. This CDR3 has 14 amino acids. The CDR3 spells CARSFSYSSYEQYF. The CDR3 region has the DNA TGTGCCAGAAGCTTCTCTTATAGCTCCTACGAGCAGTACTTC.

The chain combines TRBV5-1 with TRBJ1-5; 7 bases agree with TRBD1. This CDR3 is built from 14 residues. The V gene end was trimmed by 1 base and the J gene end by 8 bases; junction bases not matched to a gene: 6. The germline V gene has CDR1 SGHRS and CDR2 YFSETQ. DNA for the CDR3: TGCGCCAGCAGCTTGTACGGGACAGCAGAGCCCCAGCATTTT. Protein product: CASSLYGTAEPQHF.

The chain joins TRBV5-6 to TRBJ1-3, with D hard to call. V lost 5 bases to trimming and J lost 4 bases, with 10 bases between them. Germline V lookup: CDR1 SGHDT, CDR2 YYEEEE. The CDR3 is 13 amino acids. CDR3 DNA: TGTGCCAGCAGACCTGACCCCGGAAACACCATATATTTT. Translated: CASRPDPGNTIYF.

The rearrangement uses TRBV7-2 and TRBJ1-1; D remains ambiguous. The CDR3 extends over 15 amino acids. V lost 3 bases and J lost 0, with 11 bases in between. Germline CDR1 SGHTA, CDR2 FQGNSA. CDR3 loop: CASSFPRGMNTEAFF. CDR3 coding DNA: TGTGCCAGCAGCTTTCCGCGGGGTATGAACACTGAAGCTTTCTTT.

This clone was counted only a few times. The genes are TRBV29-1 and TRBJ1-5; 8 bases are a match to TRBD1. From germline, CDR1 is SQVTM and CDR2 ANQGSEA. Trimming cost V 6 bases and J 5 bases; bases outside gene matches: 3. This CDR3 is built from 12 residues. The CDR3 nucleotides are TGCAGCGTCAAGACAGGGGATCAGCCCCAGCATTTT. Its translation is CSVKTGDQPQHF.

CDR3 region: CASSLSSRPAYEQYF. CDR3 DNA: TGTGCCAGCAGTTTATCCTCCAGACCGGCCTACGAGCAGTACTTC. The chain recombines TRBV27 with TRBJ2-7; D gene uncertain. The CDR3 runs 15 residues. V lost 0 bases to trimming and J lost 2 bases, with 11 bases between them. Per germline, CDR1 MNHEY and CDR2 SMNVEV (reference sequence).

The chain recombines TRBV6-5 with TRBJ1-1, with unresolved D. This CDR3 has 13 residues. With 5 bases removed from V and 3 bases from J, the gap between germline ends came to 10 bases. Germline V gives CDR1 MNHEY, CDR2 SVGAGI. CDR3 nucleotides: TGTGCCAGCAGTCAACTTACCTACACTGAAGCTTTCTTT. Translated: CASSQLTYTEAFF.

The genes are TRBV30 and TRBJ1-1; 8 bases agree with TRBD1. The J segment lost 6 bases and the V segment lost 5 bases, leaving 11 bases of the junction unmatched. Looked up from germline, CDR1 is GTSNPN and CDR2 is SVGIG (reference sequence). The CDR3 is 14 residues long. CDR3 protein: CAWGTRGPSPEAFF. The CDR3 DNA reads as TGTGCCTGGGGTACCAGGGGGCCAAGTCCTGAAGCTTTCTTT. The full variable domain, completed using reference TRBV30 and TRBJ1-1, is SQTIHQWPATLVQPVGSPLSLECTVEGTSNPNLYWYRQAAGRGLQLLFYSVGIGQISSEVPQNLSASRPQDRQFILSSKKLLLSDSGFYLCAWGTRGPSPEAFFGQGTRLTVV.

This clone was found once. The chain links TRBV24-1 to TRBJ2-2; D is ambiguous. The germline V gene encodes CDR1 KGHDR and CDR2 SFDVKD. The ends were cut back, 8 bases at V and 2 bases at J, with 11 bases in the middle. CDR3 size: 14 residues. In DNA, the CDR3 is TGTGCCACCATGTCGTGGGGTAACACCGGGGAGCTGTTTTTT. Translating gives CATMSWGNTGELFF.

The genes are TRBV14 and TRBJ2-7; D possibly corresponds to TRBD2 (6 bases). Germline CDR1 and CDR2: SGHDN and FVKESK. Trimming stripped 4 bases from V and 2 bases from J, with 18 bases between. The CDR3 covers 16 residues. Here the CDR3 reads CASSRGVARATYEQYF. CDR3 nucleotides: TGTGCCAGCAGCCGCGGGGTGGCGAGGGCTACCTACGAGCAGTACTTC.

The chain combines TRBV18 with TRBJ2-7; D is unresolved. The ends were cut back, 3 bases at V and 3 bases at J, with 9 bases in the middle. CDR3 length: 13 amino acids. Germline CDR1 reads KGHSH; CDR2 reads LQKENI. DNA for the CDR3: TGTGCCAGCTCACCCTACACGGACTACGAGCAGTACTTC. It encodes CASSPYTDYEQYF.

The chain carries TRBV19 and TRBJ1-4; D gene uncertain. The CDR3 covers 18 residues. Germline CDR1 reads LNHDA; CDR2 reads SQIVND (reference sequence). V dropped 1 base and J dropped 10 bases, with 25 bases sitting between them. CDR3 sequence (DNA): TGTGCCAGTAGTATAGGTTGGCGGAGCTCCCGCTCTTCTAGAAAACTGTTTTTT. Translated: CASSIGWRSSRSSRKLFF. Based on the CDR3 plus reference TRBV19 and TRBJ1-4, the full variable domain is DGGITQSPKYLFRKEGQNVTLSCEQNLNHDAMYWYRQDPGQGLRLIYYSQIVNDFQKGDIAEGYSVSREKKESFPLTVTSAQKNPTAFYLCASSIGWRSSRSSRKLFFGSGTQLSVL.

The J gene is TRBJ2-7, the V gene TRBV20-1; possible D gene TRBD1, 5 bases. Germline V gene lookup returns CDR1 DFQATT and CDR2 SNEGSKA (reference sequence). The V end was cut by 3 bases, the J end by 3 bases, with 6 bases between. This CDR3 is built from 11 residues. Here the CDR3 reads CSARDNYEQYF. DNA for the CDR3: TGCAGTGCTAGGGACAACTACGAGCAGTACTTC.

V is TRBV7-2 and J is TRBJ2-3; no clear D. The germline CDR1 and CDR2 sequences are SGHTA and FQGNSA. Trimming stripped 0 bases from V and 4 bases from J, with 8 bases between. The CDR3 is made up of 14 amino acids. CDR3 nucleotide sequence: TGTGCCAGCAGCTTAGCTAGCTACGCAGATACGCAGTATTTT. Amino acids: CASSLASYADTQYF.

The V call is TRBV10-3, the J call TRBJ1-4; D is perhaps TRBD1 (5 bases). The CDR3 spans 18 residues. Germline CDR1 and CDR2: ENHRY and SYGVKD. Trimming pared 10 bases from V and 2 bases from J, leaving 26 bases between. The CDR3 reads CATREERPGLATNEKLFF. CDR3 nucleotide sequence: TGTGCCACCAGAGAGGAGCGGCCAGGGCTTGCGACTAATGAAAAACTGTTTTTT.

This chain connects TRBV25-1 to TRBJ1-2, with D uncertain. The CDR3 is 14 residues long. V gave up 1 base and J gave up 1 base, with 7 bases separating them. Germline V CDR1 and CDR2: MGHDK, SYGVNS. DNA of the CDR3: TGTGCCAGCAGTGAATGGTATGATAACTATGGCTACACCTTC. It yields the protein CASSEWYDNYGYTF.

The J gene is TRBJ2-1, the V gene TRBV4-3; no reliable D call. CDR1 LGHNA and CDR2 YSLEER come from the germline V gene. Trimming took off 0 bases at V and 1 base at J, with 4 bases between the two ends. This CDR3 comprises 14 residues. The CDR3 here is CASSQEASYNEQFF. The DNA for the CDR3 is TGCGCCAGCAGCCAAGAGGCGTCCTACAATGAGCAGTTCTTC.